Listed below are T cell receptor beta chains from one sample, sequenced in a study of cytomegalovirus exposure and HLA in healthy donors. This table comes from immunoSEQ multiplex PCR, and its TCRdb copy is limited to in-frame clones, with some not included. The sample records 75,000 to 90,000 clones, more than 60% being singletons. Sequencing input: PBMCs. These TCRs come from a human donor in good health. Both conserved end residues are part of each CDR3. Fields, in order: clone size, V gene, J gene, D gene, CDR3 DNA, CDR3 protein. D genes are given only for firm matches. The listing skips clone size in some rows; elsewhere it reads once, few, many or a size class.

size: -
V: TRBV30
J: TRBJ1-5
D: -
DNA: TGTGCCTGGAGTGTACGGTTGGGGGCGCTTAATCAGCCCCAGCATTTT
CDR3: CAWSVRLGALNQPQHF

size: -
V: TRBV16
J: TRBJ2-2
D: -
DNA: TGTGCCAGCAGCCGAGGGAACACCGGGGAGCTGTTTTTT
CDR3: CASSRGNTGELFF

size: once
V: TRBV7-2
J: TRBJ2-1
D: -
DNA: TGTGCCAGCAGCCCATTGACTAGCTCCTACAATGAGCAGTTCTTC
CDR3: CASSPLTSSYNEQFF

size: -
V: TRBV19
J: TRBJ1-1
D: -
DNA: TGTGCCAGTAGTCTAGGAGTGGGCCTTGAAGCTTTCTTT
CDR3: CASSLGVGLEAFF

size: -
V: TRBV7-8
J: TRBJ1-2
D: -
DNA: TGTGCCAGCAGCCCCATCACAGGGATAGGCTACACCTTC
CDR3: CASSPITGIGYTF

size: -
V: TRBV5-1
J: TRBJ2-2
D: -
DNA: TGCGCCAGCAGCTTGGCGCAGGTGTCGAACACCGGGGAGCTGTTTTTT
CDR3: CASSLAQVSNTGELFF

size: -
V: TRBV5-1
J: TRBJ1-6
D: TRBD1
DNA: TGCGCCAGCAGCTTGCCAGGGACAGGGAATTCACCCCTCCACTTT
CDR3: CASSLPGTGNSPLHF

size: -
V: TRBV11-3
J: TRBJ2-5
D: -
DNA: TGTGCCAGCAGCTTAGCCCAGGGGCTGGGGACCCAGTACTTC
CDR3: CASSLAQGLGTQYF

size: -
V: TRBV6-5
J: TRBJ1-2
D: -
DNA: TGTGCCAGCACCCCCCACAGGCTGTATGGCTACACCTTC
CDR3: CASTPHRLYGYTF

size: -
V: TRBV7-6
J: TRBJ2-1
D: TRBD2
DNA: TGTGCCAGCAGCTTAGACCCGAGGGGGACTAGCGACTCGGATGAGCAGTTCTTC
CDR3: CASSLDPRGTSDSDEQFF

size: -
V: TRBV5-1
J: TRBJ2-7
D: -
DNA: TGCGCCAGCAGCTGGGGGGACAGCGAGCAGTACTTC
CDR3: CASSWGDSEQYF

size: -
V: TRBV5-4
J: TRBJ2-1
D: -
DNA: TGTGCCAGCAGCCGGCTAGGAGGGAATGAGCAGTTCTTC
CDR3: CASSRLGGNEQFF

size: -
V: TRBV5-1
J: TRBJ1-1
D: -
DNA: TGCGCCAGCAGCCAAACAGCTGGGTCCACTGAAGCTTTCTTT
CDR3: CASSQTAGSTEAFF

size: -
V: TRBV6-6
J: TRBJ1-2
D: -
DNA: TGTGCCAGCAGTAACCCTATCCTCCCGAGGGATGGCTACACCTTC
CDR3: CASSNPILPRDGYTF